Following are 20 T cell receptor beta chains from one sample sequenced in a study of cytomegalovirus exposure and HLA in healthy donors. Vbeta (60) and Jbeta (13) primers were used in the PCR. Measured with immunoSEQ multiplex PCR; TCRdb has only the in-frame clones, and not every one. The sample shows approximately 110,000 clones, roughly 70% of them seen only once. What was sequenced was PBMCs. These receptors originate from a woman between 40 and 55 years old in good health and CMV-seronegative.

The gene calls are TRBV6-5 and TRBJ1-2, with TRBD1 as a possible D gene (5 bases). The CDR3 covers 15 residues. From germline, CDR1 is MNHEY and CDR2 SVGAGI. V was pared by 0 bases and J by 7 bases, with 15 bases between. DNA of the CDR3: TGTGCCAGCAGTTACTCGATCCCAGGGATGCTTGGCTACACCTTC. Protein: CASSYSIPGMLGYTF.

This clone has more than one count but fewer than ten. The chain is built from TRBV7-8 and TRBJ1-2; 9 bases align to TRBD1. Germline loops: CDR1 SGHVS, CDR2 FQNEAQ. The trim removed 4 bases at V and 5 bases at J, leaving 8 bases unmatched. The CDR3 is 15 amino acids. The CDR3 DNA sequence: TGTGCCAGCAGCTCCGAGGACAGGGGCGTATATGGCTACACCTTC. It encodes CASSSEDRGVYGYTF.

The CDR3, as DNA: TGTGCCAGCAGCCAAGGAATAACTGGAGGGAATCAGCCCCAGCATTTT. Its protein product is CASSQGITGGNQPQHF. The chain carries TRBV4-2 and TRBJ1-5; D gene uncertain. The CDR3 spans 16 residues. CDR1 LGHNA and CDR2 YNFKEQ come from the germline V gene. The V end was cut by 1 base, the J end by 4 bases, with 14 bases between.

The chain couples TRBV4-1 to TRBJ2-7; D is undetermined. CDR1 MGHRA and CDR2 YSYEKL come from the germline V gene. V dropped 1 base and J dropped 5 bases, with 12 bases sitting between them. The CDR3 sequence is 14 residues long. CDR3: CASSQGWASNEQYF. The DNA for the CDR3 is TGCGCCAGCAGCCAAGGCTGGGCCAGCAACGAGCAGTACTTC.

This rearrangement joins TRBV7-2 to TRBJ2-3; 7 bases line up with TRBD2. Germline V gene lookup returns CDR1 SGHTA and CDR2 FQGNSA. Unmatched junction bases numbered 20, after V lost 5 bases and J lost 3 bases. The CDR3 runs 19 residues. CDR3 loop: CASSPGDYGLGYRTDTQYF. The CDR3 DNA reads TGTGCCAGCAGCCCGGGGGACTACGGATTAGGATATAGAACAGATACGCAGTATTTT.

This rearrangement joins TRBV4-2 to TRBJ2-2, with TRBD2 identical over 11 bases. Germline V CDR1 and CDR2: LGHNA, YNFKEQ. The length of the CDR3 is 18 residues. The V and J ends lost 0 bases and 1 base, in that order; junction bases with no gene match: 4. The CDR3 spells CASSQDLAGGLNTGELFF. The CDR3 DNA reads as TGTGCCAGCAGCCAAGACCTAGCGGGGGGCTTGAACACCGGGGAGCTGTTTTTT.

CDR3 sequence (DNA): TGTGCCAGCAGCCAAGGGCGGGTTTCAAACACTGAAGCTTTCTTT. It encodes CASSQGRVSNTEAFF. The genes are TRBV14 and TRBJ1-1, with unresolved D. This CDR3 is built from 15 residues. Trimming stripped 1 base from V and 2 bases from J, with 11 bases between. Per the germline V gene, CDR1 is SGHDN and CDR2 is FVKESK.

This CDR3 is CASSQQAYEQYF. Here the CDR3 DNA reads TGTGCCAGCAGTCAGCAGGCCTACGAGCAGTACTTC. V gene TRBV5-6 combines with J gene TRBJ2-7; no definite D call. Germline V gives CDR1 SGHDT, CDR2 YYEEEE. V lost 5 bases and J lost 2, with 8 bases in between. The CDR3 is 12 amino acids.

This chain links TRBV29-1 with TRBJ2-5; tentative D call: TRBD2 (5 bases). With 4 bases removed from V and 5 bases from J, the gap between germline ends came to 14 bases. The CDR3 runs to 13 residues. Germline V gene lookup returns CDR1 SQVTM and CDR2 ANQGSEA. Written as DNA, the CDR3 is TGCAGCGTTGGGTTGAGGGCCGGGGAGACCCAGTACTTC. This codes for CSVGLRAGETQYF.

In nucleotides, the CDR3 is TGTGCCAGCAGCTTGGCGTCTACTGAAGCTTTCTTT. It codes for CASSLASTEAFF. This chain joins TRBV5-4 and TRBJ1-1; no clear D. Germline V CDR1 and CDR2: SGHNT, YYREEE (reference sequence). There are 12 residues in the CDR3. Trimming pared 0 bases from V and 5 bases from J, leaving 5 bases between.

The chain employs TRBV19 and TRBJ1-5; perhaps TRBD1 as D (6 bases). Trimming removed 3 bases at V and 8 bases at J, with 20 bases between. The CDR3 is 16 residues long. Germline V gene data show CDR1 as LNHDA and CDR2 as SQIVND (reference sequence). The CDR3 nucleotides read TGTGCCAGTAGTATGAGCGGGGGGCGCGTTGGTGAGCCCCAGCATTTT. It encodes CASSMSGGRVGEPQHF.

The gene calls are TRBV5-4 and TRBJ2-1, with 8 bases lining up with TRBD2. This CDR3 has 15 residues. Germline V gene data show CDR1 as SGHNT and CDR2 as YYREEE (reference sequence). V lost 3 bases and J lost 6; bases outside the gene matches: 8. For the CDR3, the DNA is TGTGCCAGCAGCTGGGTGGGACTAGAAGGCAATGAGCAGTTCTTC. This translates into CASSWVGLEGNEQFF.

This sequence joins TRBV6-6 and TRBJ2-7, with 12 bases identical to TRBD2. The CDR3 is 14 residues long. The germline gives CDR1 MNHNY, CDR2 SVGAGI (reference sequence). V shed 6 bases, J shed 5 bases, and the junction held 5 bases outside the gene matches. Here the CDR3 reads CASSMTSGSHEQYF. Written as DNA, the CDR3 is TGTGCCAGCAGCATGACTAGCGGGAGTCACGAGCAGTACTTC.

The CDR3 here is CASSLEAGMGGELFF. The CDR3 DNA sequence: TGTGCCAGCAGTTTAGAGGCGGGGATGGGCGGGGAGCTGTTTTTT. The gene calls are TRBV27 and TRBJ2-2; D is possibly TRBD2 (6 bases). Trimming removed 2 bases at V and 7 bases at J, with 14 bases between. CDR3 length: 15 residues. Per the germline V gene, CDR1 is MNHEY and CDR2 is SMNVEV (reference sequence).

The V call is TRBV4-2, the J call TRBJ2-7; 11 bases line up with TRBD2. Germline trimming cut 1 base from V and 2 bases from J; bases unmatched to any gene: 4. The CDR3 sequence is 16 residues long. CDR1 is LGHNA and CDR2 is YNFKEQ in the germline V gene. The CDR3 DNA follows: TGTGCCAGCAGCCAAGTGGGGACTAGCGGAGCCTACGAGCAGTACTTC. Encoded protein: CASSQVGTSGAYEQYF.

In DNA, the CDR3 is TGTGCCAGCAGTGCTCCGGGACAGACCCAAGAGACCCAGTACTTC. Protein product: CASSAPGQTQETQYF. The V gene is TRBV28, the J gene TRBJ2-5; 7 bases align to TRBD1. The CDR3 runs 15 residues. The ends lost 5 bases at V and 1 base at J; junction bases unmatched: 7. CDR1 is MDHEN and CDR2 is SYDVKM in the germline V gene.

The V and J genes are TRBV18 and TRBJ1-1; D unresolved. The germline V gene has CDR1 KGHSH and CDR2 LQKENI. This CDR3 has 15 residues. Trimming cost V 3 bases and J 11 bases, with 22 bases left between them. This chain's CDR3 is CASSPSESPRVDAFF. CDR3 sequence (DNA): TGTGCCAGCTCACCCTCGGAGTCTCCCCGTGTAGACGCTTTCTTT. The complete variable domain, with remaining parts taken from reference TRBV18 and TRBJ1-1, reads NAGVMQNPRHLVRRRGQEARLRCSPMKGHSHVYWYRQLPEEGLKFMVYLQKENIIDESGMPKERFSAEFPKEGPSILRIQQVVRGDSAAYFCASSPSESPRVDAFFGQGTRLTVV.

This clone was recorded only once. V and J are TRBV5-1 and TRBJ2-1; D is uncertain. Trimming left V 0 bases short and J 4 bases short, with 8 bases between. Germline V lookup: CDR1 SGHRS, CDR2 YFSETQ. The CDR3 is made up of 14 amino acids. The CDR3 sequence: CASSLDVTYNEQFF. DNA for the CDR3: TGCGCCAGCAGCTTGGATGTTACTTACAATGAGCAGTTCTTC.

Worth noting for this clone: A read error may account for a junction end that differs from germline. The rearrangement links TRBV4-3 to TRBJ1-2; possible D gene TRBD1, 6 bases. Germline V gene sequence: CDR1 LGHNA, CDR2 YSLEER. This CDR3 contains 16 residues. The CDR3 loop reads CASSQDWGHPNHGYTF. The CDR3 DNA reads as TGCGCCAGCAGCCAAGATTGGGGACACCCTAACCATGGCTACACCTTC.

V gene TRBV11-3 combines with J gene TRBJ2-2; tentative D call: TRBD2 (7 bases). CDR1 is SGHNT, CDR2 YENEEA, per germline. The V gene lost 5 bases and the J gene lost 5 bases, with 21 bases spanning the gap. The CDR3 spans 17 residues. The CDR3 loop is CASSPKGGSGGTGELFF. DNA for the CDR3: TGTGCCAGCAGCCCTAAGGGGGGGAGTGGAGGAACCGGGGAGCTGTTTTTT.